This T cell receptor (beta chain) was captured in a study of shared clonotypes between healthy human individuals. Study-level points and caveats: Sequencing depth was a factor that was expected to affect clonotype sharing among donors. Donor scarcity curtailed the genetic and exposure-history diversity represented herein.

Only in-frame clones appear in the TCRdb table, and some are missing; sequencing was by immunoSEQ multiplex PCR. This repertoire shows over 150,000 clones, over 50% found once; its top ten account for 10%. In regard to this clone: The antigen is undetermined.

The CDR3 has 15 residues. The germline V gene encodes CDR1 SGHNT and CDR2 YENEEA. V was pared by 1 base and J by 6 bases, with 6 bases of the junction left unmatched. The V call is TRBV11-3, the J call TRBJ2-1; 7 nucleotides line up with TRBD2. The sample was memory CD4+ T cells sorted from blood. Specified subset: CD45RA-negative fraction. This receptor was obtained from a man aged 30 to 45 in good health. DNA for the CDR3: TGTGCCAGCAGCTTAGCTGGACTAGTTTCCAATGAGCAGTTCTTC. This encodes CASSLAGLVSNEQFF.